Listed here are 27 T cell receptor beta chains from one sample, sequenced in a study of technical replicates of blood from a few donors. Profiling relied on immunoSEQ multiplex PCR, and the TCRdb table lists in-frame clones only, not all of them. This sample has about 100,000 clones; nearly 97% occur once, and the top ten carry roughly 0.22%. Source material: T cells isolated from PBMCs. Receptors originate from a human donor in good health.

The CDR3 loop is CASSKNRGAGTGELFF. DNA of the CDR3: TGTGCCAGCAGCAAAAACAGGGGCGCGGGGACCGGGGAGCTGTTTTTT. The V and J genes are TRBV13 and TRBJ2-2; possibly TRBD1 for D (7 bases). The CDR3 spans 16 residues. Germline V CDR1 and CDR2: PRHDT, FYEKMQ (reference sequence). Trimming left V 5 bases short and J 5 bases short, with 18 bases between.

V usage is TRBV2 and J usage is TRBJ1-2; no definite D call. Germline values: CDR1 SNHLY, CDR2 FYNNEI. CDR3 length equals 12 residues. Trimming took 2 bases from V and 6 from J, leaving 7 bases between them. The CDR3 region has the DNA TGTGCCAGCAGTGAAAGAACTGATGGCTACACCTTC. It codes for CASSERTDGYTF. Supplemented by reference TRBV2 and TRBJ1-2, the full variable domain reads EPEVTQTPSHQVTQMGQEVILRCVPISNHLYFYWYRQILGQKVEFLVSFYNNEISEKSEIFDDQFSVERPDGSNFTLKIRSTKLEDSAMYFCASSERTDGYTFGSGTRLTVV.

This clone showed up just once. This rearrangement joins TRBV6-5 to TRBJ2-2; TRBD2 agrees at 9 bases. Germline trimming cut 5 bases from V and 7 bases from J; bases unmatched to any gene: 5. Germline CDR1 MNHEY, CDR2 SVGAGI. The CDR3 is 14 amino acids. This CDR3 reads CASSRLAVDGELFF. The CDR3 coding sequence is TGTGCCAGCAGTAGACTAGCGGTGGACGGGGAGCTGTTTTTT.

The CDR3 is CASSGTRFVNEQYF. The CDR3 DNA follows: TGTGCCAGCAGTGGGACTAGGTTTGTAAACGAGCAGTACTTC. This chain links TRBV28 with TRBJ2-7, with 8 bases lining up with TRBD2. Germline-derived CDR1 and CDR2 are MDHEN and SYDVKM. Trimming at V came to 5 bases and at J to 5 bases, leaving 8 bases not matched to a gene. This CDR3 is built from 14 residues.

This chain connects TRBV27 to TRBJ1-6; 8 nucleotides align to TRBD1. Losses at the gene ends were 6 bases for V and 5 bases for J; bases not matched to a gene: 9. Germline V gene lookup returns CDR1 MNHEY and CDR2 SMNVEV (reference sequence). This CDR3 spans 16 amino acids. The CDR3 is CASRIAGTGDNSPLHF. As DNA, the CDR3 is TGTGCCAGCAGAATAGCCGGGACAGGTGATAATTCACCCCTCCACTTT.

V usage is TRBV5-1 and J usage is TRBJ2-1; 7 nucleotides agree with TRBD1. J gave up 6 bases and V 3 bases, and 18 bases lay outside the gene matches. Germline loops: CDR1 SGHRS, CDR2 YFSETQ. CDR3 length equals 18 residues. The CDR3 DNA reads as TGCGCCAGCAGCTCGTTAGCGACAGGGACGGTCGGAGGCAATGAGCAGTTCTTC. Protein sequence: CASSSLATGTVGGNEQFF.

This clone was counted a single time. CDR3 sequence (DNA): TGTGCCAGCAGCTTAGTCGAGGGGGACGAGCAGTACTTC. This encodes CASSLVEGDEQYF. The J gene is TRBJ2-7, the V gene TRBV7-6; possible D gene TRBD1, 6 bases. The CDR3 has 13 amino acids. Trimming pared 1 base from V and 5 bases from J, leaving 9 bases between. The germline V gene has CDR1 SGHVS and CDR2 FNYEAQ.

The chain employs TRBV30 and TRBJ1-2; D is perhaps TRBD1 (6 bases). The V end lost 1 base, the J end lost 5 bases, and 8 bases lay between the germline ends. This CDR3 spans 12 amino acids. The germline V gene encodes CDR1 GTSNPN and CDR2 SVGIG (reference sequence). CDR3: CAWSARGYGYTF. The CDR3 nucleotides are TGTGCCTGGAGTGCCAGGGGTTATGGCTACACCTTC. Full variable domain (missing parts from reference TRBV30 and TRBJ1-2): SQTIHQWPATLVQPVGSPLSLECTVEGTSNPNLYWYRQAAGRGLQLLFYSVGIGQISSEVPQNLSASRPQDRQFILSSKKLLLSDSGFYLCAWSARGYGYTFGSGTRLTVV.

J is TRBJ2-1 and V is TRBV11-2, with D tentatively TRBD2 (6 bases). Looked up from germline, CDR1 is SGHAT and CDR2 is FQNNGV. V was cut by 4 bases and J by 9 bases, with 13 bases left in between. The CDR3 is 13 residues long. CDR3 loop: CASSSTVGGEQFF. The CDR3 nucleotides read TGTGCCAGCAGCTCAACCGTGGGGGGTGAGCAGTTCTTC.

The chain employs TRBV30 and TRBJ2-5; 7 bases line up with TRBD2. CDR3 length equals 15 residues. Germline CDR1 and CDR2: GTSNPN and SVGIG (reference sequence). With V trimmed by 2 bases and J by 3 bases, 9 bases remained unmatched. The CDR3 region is CAWSKRTSGKETQYF. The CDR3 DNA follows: TGTGCCTGGAGTAAACGGACTAGTGGGAAAGAGACCCAGTACTTC.

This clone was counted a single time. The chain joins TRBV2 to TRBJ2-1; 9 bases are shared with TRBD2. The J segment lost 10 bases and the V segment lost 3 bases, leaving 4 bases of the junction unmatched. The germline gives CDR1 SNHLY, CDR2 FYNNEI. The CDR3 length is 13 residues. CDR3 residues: CASSEFLAGEQFF. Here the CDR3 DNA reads TGTGCCAGCAGTGAGTTTCTAGCGGGGGAGCAGTTCTTC.

CDR3 residues: CASRQGGSEAFF. CDR3 bases: TGTGCCAGCAGGCAGGGAGGGAGTGAAGCTTTCTTT. The genes are TRBV2 and TRBJ1-1, with a weak D call TRBD1 (5 bases). In germline, CDR1 is SNHLY, CDR2 FYNNEI. Trimming pared 6 bases from V and 7 bases from J, leaving 12 bases between. The CDR3 sequence is 12 residues long.

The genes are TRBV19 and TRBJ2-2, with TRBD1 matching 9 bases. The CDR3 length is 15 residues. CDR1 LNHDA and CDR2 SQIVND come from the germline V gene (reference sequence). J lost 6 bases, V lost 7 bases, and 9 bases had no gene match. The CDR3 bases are TGTGCCAGTACCCGTTGGACAGGGGATGCCGGGGAGCTGTTTTTT. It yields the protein CASTRWTGDAGELFF.

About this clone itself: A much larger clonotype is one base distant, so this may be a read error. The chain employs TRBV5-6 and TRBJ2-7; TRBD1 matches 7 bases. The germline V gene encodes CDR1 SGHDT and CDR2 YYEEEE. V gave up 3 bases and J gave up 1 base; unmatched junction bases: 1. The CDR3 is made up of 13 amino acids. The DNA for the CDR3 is TGTGCCAGCAGCTCGACAGGGTCCTACGAGCAGTACTTC. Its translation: CASSSTGSYEQYF.

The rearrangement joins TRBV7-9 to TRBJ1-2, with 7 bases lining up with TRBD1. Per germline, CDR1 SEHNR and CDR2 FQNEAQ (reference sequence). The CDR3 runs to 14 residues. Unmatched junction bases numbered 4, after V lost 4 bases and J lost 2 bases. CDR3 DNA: TGTGCCAGCAGCTCGACGGGACAGAACTATGGCTACACCTTC. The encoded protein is CASSSTGQNYGYTF.

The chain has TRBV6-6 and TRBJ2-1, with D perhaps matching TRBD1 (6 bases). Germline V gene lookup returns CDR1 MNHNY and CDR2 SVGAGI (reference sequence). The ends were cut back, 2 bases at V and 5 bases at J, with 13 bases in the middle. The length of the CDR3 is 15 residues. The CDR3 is CASSYPGQGNNEQFF. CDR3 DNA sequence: TGTGCCAGCAGTTACCCGGGACAAGGTAACAATGAGCAGTTCTTC.

CDR3 nucleotides: TGTGCCAGCAGCTTATCAGGGGGTACTAACTATGGCTACACCTTC. Encoded protein: CASSLSGGTNYGYTF. This chain connects TRBV5-6 to TRBJ1-2, with 7 bases aligning to TRBD1. V shed 2 bases and J 0 bases; nucleotides not matched to a gene: 4. Germline V gene lookup returns CDR1 SGHDT and CDR2 YYEEEE. The CDR3 runs 15 residues.

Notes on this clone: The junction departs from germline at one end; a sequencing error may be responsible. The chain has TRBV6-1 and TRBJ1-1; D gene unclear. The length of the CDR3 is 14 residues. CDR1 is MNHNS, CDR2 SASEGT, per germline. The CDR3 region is CASTEGPGNAEAFF. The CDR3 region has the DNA TGTGCCAGCACCGAGGGTCCGGGGAACGCTGAAGCTTTCTTT.

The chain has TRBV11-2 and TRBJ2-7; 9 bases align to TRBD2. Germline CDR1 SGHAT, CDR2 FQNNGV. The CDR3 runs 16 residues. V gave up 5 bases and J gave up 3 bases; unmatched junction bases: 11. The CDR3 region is CASSPQGLAGNYEQYF. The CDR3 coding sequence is TGTGCCAGCAGCCCCCAAGGTCTAGCGGGGAACTACGAGCAGTACTTC. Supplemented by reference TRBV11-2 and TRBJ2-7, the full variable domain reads EAGVAQSPRYKIIEKRQSVAFWCNPISGHATLYWYQQILGQGPKLLIQFQNNGVVDDSQLPKDRFSAERLKGVDSTLKIQPAKLEDSAVYLCASSPQGLAGNYEQYFGPGTRLTVT.

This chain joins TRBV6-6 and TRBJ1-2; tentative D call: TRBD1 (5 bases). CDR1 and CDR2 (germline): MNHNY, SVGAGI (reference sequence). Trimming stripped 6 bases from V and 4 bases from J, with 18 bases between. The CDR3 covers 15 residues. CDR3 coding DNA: TGTGCCAGCAGATCAAACGGGGGGACGGGCTATGGCTACACCTTC. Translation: CASRSNGGTGYGYTF.

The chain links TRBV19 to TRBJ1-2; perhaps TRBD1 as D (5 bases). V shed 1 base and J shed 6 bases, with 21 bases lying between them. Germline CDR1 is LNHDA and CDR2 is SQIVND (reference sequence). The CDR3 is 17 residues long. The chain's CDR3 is CASSIVGRVPGRDGYTF. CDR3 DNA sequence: TGTGCCAGTAGTATAGTTGGCAGGGTCCCAGGAAGAGATGGCTACACCTTC.

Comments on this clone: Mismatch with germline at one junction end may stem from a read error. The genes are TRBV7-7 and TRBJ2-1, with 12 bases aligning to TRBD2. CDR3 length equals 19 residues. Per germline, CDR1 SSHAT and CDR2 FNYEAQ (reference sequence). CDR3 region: CASSRTSGGSYSSYNEQFF. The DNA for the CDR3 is TGTGCTAGCAGCCGTACTAGCGGGGGGTCTTATAGCTCCTACAATGAGCAGTTCTTC.

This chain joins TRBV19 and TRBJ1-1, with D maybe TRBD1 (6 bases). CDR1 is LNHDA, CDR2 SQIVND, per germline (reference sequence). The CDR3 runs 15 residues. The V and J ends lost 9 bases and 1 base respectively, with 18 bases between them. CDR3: CASVAEQGPNTEAFF. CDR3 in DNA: TGTGCCAGCGTCGCCGAACAGGGACCGAACACTGAAGCTTTCTTT. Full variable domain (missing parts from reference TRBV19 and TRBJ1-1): DGGITQSPKYLFRKEGQNVTLSCEQNLNHDAMYWYRQDPGQGLRLIYYSQIVNDFQKGDIAEGYSVSREKKESFPLTVTSAQKNPTAFYLCASVAEQGPNTEAFFGQGTRLTVV.

The CDR3 region is CATSTAGGTDTQYF. CDR3 sequence (DNA): TGTGCCACATCCACGGCAGGGGGCACAGATACGCAGTATTTT. The J gene is TRBJ2-3, the V gene TRBV15; a possible D gene is TRBD1 (6 bases). The germline gives CDR1 LNHNV, CDR2 YYDKDF (reference sequence). The CDR3 runs to 14 residues. V dropped 9 bases and J dropped 1 base, with 14 bases sitting between them.

CDR3 bases: TGCGCCAGCAGCTTGGGACAGGGGGCTGGCTACACCTTC. Its translation is CASSLGQGAGYTF. The chain links TRBV5-1 to TRBJ1-2, with 10 bases lining up with TRBD1. J gave up 7 bases and V 0 bases, and 0 bases lay outside the gene matches. CDR1 and CDR2 (germline): SGHRS, YFSETQ. The CDR3 has 13 amino acids.

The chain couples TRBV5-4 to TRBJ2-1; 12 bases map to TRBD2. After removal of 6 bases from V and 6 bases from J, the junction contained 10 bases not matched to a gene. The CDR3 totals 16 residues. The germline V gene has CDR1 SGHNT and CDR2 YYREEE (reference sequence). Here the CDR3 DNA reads TGTGCCAGCACCCGAGGACTAGCGGGATTGAGCAATGAGCAGTTCTTC. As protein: CASTRGLAGLSNEQFF.

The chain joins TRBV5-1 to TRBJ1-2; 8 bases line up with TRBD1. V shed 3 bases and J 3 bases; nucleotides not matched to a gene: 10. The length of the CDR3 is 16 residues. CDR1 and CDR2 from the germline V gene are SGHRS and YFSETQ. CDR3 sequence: CASSWGRGQGHYGYTF. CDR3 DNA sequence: TGCGCCAGCAGCTGGGGAAGAGGACAGGGTCACTATGGCTACACCTTC.